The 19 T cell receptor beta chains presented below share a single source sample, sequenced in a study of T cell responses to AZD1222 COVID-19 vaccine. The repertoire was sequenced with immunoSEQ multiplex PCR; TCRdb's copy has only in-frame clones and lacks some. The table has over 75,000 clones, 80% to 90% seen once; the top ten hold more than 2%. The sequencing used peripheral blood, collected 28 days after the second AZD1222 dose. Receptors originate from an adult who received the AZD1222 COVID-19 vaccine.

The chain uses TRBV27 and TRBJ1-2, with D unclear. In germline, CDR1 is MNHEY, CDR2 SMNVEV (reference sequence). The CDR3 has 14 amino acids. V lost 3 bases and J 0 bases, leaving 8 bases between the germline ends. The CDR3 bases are TGTGCCAGCAGTTTCGGGGAGACTAACTATGGCTACACCTTC. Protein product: CASSFGETNYGYTF.

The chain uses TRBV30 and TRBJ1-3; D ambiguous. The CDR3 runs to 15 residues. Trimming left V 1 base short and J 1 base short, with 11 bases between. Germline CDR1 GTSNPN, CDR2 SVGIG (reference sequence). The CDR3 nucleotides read TGTGCCTGGAGTGCCTGGACGGAGTCTGGAAACACCATATATTTT. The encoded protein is CAWSAWTESGNTIYF.

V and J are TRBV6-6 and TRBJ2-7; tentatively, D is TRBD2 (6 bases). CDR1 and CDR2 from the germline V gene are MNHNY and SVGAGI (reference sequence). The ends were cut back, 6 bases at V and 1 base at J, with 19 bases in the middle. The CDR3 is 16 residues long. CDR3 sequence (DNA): TGTGCCAGCAGGAAAGTATCGGGAGTAATTTCCTACGAGCAGTACTTC. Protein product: CASRKVSGVISYEQYF.

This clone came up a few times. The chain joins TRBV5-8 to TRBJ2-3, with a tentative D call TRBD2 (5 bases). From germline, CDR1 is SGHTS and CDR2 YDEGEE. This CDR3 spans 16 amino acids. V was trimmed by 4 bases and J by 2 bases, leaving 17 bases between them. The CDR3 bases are TGTGCCAGCAGCCAAGGACTCCTCCGGGCCACAGATACGCAGTATTTT. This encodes CASSQGLLRATDTQYF.

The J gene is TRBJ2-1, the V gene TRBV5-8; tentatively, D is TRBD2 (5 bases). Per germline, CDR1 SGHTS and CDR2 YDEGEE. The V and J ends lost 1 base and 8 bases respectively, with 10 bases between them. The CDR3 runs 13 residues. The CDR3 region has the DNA TGTGCCAGCAGCTTGATCGGGGTGGATGAGCAGTTCTTC. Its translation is CASSLIGVDEQFF.

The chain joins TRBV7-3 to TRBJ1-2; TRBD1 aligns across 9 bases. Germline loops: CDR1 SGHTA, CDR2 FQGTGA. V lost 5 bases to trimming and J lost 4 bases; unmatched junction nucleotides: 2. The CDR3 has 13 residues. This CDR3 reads CASSTGQGYGYTF. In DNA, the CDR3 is TGTGCCAGCAGCACGGGACAGGGCTATGGCTACACCTTC.

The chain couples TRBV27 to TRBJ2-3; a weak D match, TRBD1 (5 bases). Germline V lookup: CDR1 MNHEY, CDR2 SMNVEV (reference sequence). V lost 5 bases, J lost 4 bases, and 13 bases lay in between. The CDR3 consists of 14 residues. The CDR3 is CASSPTGAADTQYF. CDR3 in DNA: TGTGCCAGCAGTCCCACAGGTGCGGCAGATACGCAGTATTTT.

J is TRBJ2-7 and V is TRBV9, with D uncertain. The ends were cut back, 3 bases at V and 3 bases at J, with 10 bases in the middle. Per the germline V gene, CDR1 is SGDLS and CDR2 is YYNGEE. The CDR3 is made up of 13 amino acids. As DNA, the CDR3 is TGTGCCAGCAGCGGCAGGACGGACTACGAGCAGTACTTC. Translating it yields CASSGRTDYEQYF.

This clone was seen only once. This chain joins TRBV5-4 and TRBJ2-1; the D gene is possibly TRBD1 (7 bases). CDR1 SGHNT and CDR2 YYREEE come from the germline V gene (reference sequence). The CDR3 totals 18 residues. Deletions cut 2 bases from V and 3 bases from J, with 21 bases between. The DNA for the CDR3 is TGTGCCAGCAGCTTCGACAGGGAGGTGGCCTCATTCTACAATGAGCAGTTCTTC. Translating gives CASSFDREVASFYNEQFF.

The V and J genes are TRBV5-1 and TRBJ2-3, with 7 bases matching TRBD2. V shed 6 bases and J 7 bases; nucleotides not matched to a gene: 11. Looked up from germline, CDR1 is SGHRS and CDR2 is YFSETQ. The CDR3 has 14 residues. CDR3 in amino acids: CASTPQEGGYTQYF. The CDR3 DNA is TGCGCCAGCACCCCGCAGGAGGGAGGGTATACGCAGTATTTT.

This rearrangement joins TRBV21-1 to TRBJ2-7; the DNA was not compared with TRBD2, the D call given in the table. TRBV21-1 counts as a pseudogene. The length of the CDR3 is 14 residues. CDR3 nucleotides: TGTGCCAGCAGCAAAGGCTGGAGGGTTTACGAGCAGTACTTC. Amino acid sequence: CASSKGWRVYEQYF.

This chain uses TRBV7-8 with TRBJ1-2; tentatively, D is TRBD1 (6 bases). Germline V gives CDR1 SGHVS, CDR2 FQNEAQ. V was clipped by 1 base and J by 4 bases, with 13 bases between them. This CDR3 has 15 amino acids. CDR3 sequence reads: CASSLVGGGLYGYTF. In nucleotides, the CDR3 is TGTGCCAGCAGCTTAGTCGGGGGGGGCCTCTATGGCTACACCTTC.

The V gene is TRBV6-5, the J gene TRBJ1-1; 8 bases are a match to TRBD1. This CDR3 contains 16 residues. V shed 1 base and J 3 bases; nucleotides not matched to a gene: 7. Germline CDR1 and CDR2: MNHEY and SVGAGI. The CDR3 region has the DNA TGTGCCAGCAGTTACTACGGGTTCAGGGGGCACACTGAAGCTTTCTTT. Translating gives CASSYYGFRGHTEAFF.

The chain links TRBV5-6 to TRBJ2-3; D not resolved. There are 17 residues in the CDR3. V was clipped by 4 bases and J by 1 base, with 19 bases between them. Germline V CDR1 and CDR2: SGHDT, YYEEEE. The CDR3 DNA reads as TGTGCCAGCAGCGCCTCGAGGAAACTGTGGGGCACAGATACGCAGTATTTT. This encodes CASSASRKLWGTDTQYF.

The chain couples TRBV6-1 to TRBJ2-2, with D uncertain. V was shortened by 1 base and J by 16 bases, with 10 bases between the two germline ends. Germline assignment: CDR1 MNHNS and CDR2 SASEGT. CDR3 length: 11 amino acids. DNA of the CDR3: TGTGCCAGCAGTGAAGAGGCGGCGGAGTTTTTT. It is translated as CASSEEAAEFF.

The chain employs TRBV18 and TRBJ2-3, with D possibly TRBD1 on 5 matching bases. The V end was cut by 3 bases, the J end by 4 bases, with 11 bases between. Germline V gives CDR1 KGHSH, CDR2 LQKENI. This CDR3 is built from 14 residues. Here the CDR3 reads CASSPFLGPDTQYF. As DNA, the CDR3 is TGTGCCAGCTCACCCTTCTTGGGGCCAGATACGCAGTATTTT.

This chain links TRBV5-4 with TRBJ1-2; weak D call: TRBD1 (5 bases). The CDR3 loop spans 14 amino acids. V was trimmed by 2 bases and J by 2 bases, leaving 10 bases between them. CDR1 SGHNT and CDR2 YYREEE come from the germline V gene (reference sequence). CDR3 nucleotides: TGTGCCAGCAGCTTCTGGGGCTCCAACTATGGCTACACCTTC. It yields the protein CASSFWGSNYGYTF.

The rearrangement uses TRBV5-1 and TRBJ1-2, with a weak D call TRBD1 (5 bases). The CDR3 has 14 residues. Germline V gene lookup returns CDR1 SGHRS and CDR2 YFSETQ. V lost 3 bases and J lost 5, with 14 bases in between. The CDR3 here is CASSSTGTRYGYTF. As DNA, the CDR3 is TGCGCCAGCAGCTCCACCGGGACGCGATATGGCTACACCTTC.

CDR3 region: CASSPLSTGELFF. CDR3 DNA: TGTGCCAGCTCACCACTGAGCACCGGGGAGCTGTTTTTT. J is TRBJ2-2 and V is TRBV18; D gene ambiguous. V gave up 1 base and J gave up 4 bases, with 4 bases separating them. The CDR3 totals 13 residues. CDR1 and CDR2 from the germline V gene are KGHSH and LQKENI.